This entry lists 26 T cell receptor beta chains sequenced from one sample in a study of CD4 T cells in relation to SARS-CoV-2 and coronaviruses. Produced via immunoSEQ multiplex PCR; TCRdb's table is partial and in-frame only. The sample includes 25,000 to 30,000 clones, 74% seen only once; the top ten take roughly 25%. For these TCRs, the target antigens are not known. CD4+ T cells from unexposed donors were obtained before the COVID-19 pandemic (2011-2018). CD4+ T cells were isolated from the cells after more than nine days of culture. Sequencing input: CD4+ T cells from PBMCs, cultured in vitro. The receptor source for this set is a human donor in good health.

This sequence joins TRBV3-1 (or the pseudogene TRBV3-2) and TRBJ2-5, with 8 bases identical to TRBD1. There are 14 residues in the CDR3. Unmatched junction bases numbered 3, after V lost 4 bases and J lost 2 bases. Germline V gives CDR1 LGHDT, CDR2 YNNKEL (reference sequence). Written as DNA, the CDR3 is TGTGCCAGCAGCCCCCGGACAGGGCAAGAGACCCAGTACTTC. Protein product: CASSPRTGQETQYF.

The J gene is TRBJ2-7, the V gene TRBV9; 8 bases fit TRBD2. Germline V CDR1 and CDR2: SGDLS, YYNGEE. With V trimmed by 4 bases and J by 3 bases, 9 bases remained unmatched. The CDR3 is 15 amino acids. The CDR3: CASSPHEGLDYEQYF. The DNA for the CDR3 is TGTGCCAGCAGCCCCCACGAGGGACTAGACTACGAGCAGTACTTC.

The rearrangement uses TRBV19 and TRBJ2-7; 8 positions match TRBD1. Trimming cost V 4 bases and J 5 bases; bases outside gene matches: 10. The CDR3 is made up of 15 amino acids. CDR1 is LNHDA and CDR2 is SQIVND in the germline V gene (reference sequence). DNA of the CDR3: TGTGCCAGTAGTACTATTTCAGGGGGCGCCCACGAGCAGTACTTC. Protein product: CASSTISGGAHEQYF.

V and J are TRBV4-3 and TRBJ2-1; 8 bases agree with TRBD1. The CDR3 spans 15 residues. With V trimmed by 4 bases and J by 10 bases, 12 bases remained unmatched. CDR1 is LGHNA and CDR2 is YSLEER in the germline V gene. The CDR3 sequence: CASSPERQGMREQFF. In DNA form, the CDR3 reads TGCGCCAGCAGCCCCGAACGACAGGGGATGAGGGAGCAGTTCTTC.

This chain connects TRBV30 to TRBJ2-1, with TRBD2 matching over 13 bases. The CDR3 is 17 residues long. Trimming at V came to 2 bases and at J to 9 bases, leaving 13 bases not matched to a gene. From germline, CDR1 is GTSNPN and CDR2 SVGIG (reference sequence). The CDR3 protein is CAWSTPTSGRATGEQFF. The CDR3 region has the DNA TGTGCCTGGAGTACCCCAACTAGCGGGAGGGCCACTGGTGAGCAGTTCTTC.

The CDR3 spells CASRSGLFDTGELFF. The CDR3 DNA sequence: TGTGCCAGCAGATCGGGACTGTTTGACACCGGGGAGCTGTTTTTT. The genes are TRBV7-9 and TRBJ2-2, with D perhaps matching TRBD2 (6 bases). Trimming shortened V by 6 bases and J by 3 bases, and 14 bases separated the two germline ends. CDR1 and CDR2 from the germline V gene are SEHNR and FQNEAQ (reference sequence). This CDR3 comprises 15 residues.

The CDR3 here is CASSYRSDSYEQYF. CDR3 DNA: TGTGCCAGCAGTTACCGGTCTGATTCCTACGAGCAGTACTTC. The rearrangement links TRBV6-5 to TRBJ2-7; D is uncertain. This CDR3 contains 14 residues. The germline V gene encodes CDR1 MNHEY and CDR2 SVGAGI. The V and J ends lost 2 bases and 1 base respectively, with 9 bases between them.

This rearrangement joins TRBV11-3 to TRBJ2-3; the D gene is possibly TRBD1 (6 bases). Trimming left V 5 bases short and J 2 bases short, with 11 bases between. There are 14 residues in the CDR3. The germline gives CDR1 SGHNT, CDR2 YENEEA. CDR3 amino acids: CASSGRTDTDTQYF. CDR3 DNA: TGTGCCAGCAGCGGCAGGACAGACACAGATACGCAGTATTTT.

The V and J genes are TRBV7-9 and TRBJ1-2, with D perhaps matching TRBD1 (6 bases). The V end lost 4 bases, the J end lost 4 bases, and 16 bases lay between the germline ends. This CDR3 spans 15 amino acids. Germline-derived CDR1 and CDR2 are SEHNR and FQNEAQ (reference sequence). CDR3 nucleotides: TGTGCCAGCAGCTCGGGGGGCGGAGAGGGCTATGGCTACACCTTC. Translation gives CASSSGGGEGYGYTF.

This clone qualifies as medium-sized. This chain links TRBV7-2 with TRBJ1-1; 7 bases match TRBD1. The J segment lost 0 bases and the V segment lost 5 bases, leaving 9 bases of the junction unmatched. From germline, CDR1 is SGHTA and CDR2 FQGNSA. The CDR3 extends over 16 amino acids. This CDR3 is CASSPSRGTVNTEAFF. In DNA, the CDR3 is TGTGCCAGCAGCCCCTCCCGCGGGACAGTGAACACTGAAGCTTTCTTT.

This sequence joins TRBV27 and TRBJ2-7; 9 bases are a match to TRBD2. CDR1 and CDR2 (germline): MNHEY, SMNVEV (reference sequence). The CDR3 has 15 residues. Losses at the gene ends were 3 bases for V and 2 bases for J; bases not matched to a gene: 5. CDR3 residues: CASSLVAGVPYEQYF. The CDR3 DNA sequence: TGTGCCAGCAGTTTGGTAGCGGGAGTGCCCTACGAGCAGTACTTC.

V and J are TRBV5-1 and TRBJ2-1; 15 bases are shared with TRBD2. V trimming: 4 bases; J trimming: 0 bases; junction bases outside the gene matches: 8. CDR1 is SGHRS, CDR2 YFSETQ, per germline. The CDR3 is 19 residues long. This CDR3 reads CASSLGLAGGISSYNEQFF. CDR3 bases: TGCGCCAGCAGCCTAGGACTAGCGGGAGGGATCAGCTCCTACAATGAGCAGTTCTTC.

This chain links TRBV6-6 with TRBJ2-7; no reliable D call. CDR1 and CDR2 from the germline V gene are MNHNY and SVGAGI (reference sequence). With 2 bases removed from V and 2 bases from J, the gap between germline ends came to 10 bases. The CDR3 extends over 14 amino acids. CDR3 bases: TGTGCCAGCAGTTACGAGCCTGTGACCTACGAGCAGTACTTC. Protein: CASSYEPVTYEQYF.

This clone was found a few times. This sequence joins TRBV2 and TRBJ1-2; D gene uncertain. The ends were cut back, 2 bases at V and 4 bases at J, with 5 bases in the middle. The CDR3 runs to 12 residues. Per germline, CDR1 SNHLY and CDR2 FYNNEI. CDR3 in amino acids: CASSETSYGYTF. CDR3 DNA: TGTGCCAGCAGTGAAACCAGCTATGGCTACACCTTC. The entire variable domain, with the rest obtained from reference TRBV2 and TRBJ1-2, is as follows: EPEVTQTPSHQVTQMGQEVILRCVPISNHLYFYWYRQILGQKVEFLVSFYNNEISEKSEIFDDQFSVERPDGSNFTLKIRSTKLEDSAMYFCASSETSYGYTFGSGTRLTVV.

J is TRBJ2-7 and V is TRBV5-8, with D unclear. CDR1 is SGHTS, CDR2 YDEGEE, per germline. V lost 5 bases, J lost 0 bases, and 9 bases lay in between. The CDR3 length is 13 residues. The CDR3 nucleotides are TGTGCCAGCAGTGAATGGAGCTCCTACGAGCAGTACTTC. Translated: CASSEWSSYEQYF. The full variable domain, with the rest looked up from reference TRBV5-8 and TRBJ2-7, is EAGVTQSPTHLIKTRGQQATLRCSPISGHTSVYWYQQALGLGLQFLLWYDEGEERNRGNFPPRFSGRQFPNYSSELNVNALELEDSALYLCASSEWSSYEQYFGPGTRLTVT.

This clone was seen once. The rearrangement links TRBV29-1 to TRBJ1-2; no reliable D call. The CDR3 is 11 amino acids. Germline V gene lookup returns CDR1 SQVTM and CDR2 ANQGSEA. Trimming took 3 bases from V and 3 from J, leaving 5 bases between them. DNA of the CDR3: TGCAGCGTTGACGGGGACTATGGCTACACCTTC. This encodes CSVDGDYGYTF.

The V call is TRBV29-1, the J call TRBJ2-2; D ambiguous. The CDR3 has 13 amino acids. Trimming shortened V by 4 bases and J by 0 bases, and 6 bases separated the two germline ends. Germline-derived CDR1 and CDR2 are SQVTM and ANQGSEA. The CDR3 bases are TGCAGCGTTGTTGCAGCGAACACCGGGGAGCTGTTTTTT. Translation gives CSVVAANTGELFF.

The chain has TRBV19 and TRBJ1-5; tentatively, D is TRBD1 (5 bases). Deletions cut 3 bases from V and 0 bases from J, with 9 bases between. Germline CDR1 is LNHDA and CDR2 is SQIVND (reference sequence). CDR3 length: 15 amino acids. The CDR3 is CASSMAGLSNQPQHF. CDR3 in DNA: TGTGCCAGTAGTATGGCAGGGCTTAGCAATCAGCCCCAGCATTTT.

This chain joins TRBV9 and TRBJ2-5; 9 positions match TRBD1. With 0 bases clipped from V and 4 bases from J, the junction kept 10 bases outside the gene matches. Germline values: CDR1 SGDLS, CDR2 YYNGEE. The CDR3 consists of 17 residues. The CDR3 nucleotides are TGTGCCAGCAGCGTAGACCCGGGACAGGGAATTAGAGAGACCCAGTACTTC. It translates to CASSVDPGQGIRETQYF.

V is TRBV5-8 and J is TRBJ2-1, with D possibly being TRBD2 (6 bases). The CDR3 has 15 residues. Trimming removed 4 bases at V and 2 bases at J, with 13 bases between. Germline CDR1 is SGHTS and CDR2 is YDEGEE. This CDR3 is CASSSGGIPYNEQFF. The CDR3 region has the DNA TGTGCCAGCAGCAGTGGGGGGATCCCCTACAATGAGCAGTTCTTC.

This sequence joins TRBV20-1 and TRBJ1-2; the match to TRBD1 covers 7 bases. Looked up from germline, CDR1 is DFQATT and CDR2 is SNEGSKA (reference sequence). J was trimmed by 3 bases and V by 8 bases; bases with no gene match: 3. The CDR3 is 11 residues long. The CDR3 nucleotides read TGCAGTACCGGACAGGACTATGGCTACACCTTC. Translating it yields CSTGQDYGYTF.

The gene calls are TRBV7-2 and TRBJ2-3, with TRBD2 matching 9 bases. The CDR3 spans 17 residues. Unmatched junction bases numbered 6, after V lost 1 base and J lost 1 base. In germline, CDR1 is SGHTA, CDR2 FQGNSA. The CDR3 loop reads CASSLVGGGAGTDTQYF. The CDR3 DNA follows: TGTGCCAGCAGCTTAGTCGGCGGGGGGGCTGGCACAGATACGCAGTATTTT.

This clone was picked up a small number of times. V and J are TRBV6-6 and TRBJ1-5; TRBD1 is a possible D gene (6 bases). The CDR3 covers 16 residues. V was trimmed by 1 base and J by 0 bases, leaving 10 bases between them. Per the germline V gene, CDR1 is MNHNY and CDR2 is SVGAGI (reference sequence). CDR3 coding DNA: TGTGCCAGCAGTTACTTGGGGGCTGGTAGCAATCAGCCCCAGCATTTT. It encodes CASSYLGAGSNQPQHF.

V usage is TRBV4-2 and J usage is TRBJ2-1, with 8 bases that match TRBD2. The CDR3 has 18 amino acids. Trimming removed 0 bases from V and 8 bases from J; junction bases left unmatched: 15. Germline values: CDR1 LGHNA, CDR2 YNFKEQ. The CDR3 region is CASSQEMTRAGAGDEQFF. DNA of the CDR3: TGTGCCAGCAGCCAAGAAATGACCAGAGCGGGGGCCGGGGATGAGCAGTTCTTC.

The chain's CDR3 is CASSRSSRELFF. CDR3 nucleotides: TGTGCCAGCAGCCGTAGCAGTCGGGAGCTGTTTTTT. The chain has TRBV3-1 (or the pseudogene TRBV3-2) and TRBJ2-2; the D is unclear. The CDR3 has 12 residues. The V end was cut by 4 bases, the J end by 9 bases, with 9 bases between. Germline V gene sequence: CDR1 LGHDT, CDR2 YNNKEL (reference sequence).

This clone was counted once. For the CDR3, the DNA is TGTGCCAGCAACCTACAGGGCGTTGATGAAAAACTGTTTTTT. Protein product: CASNLQGVDEKLFF. The genes are TRBV6-6 and TRBJ1-4, with TRBD1 as a possible D gene (6 bases). The CDR3 has 14 residues. Germline V gene sequence: CDR1 MNHNY, CDR2 SVGAGI (reference sequence). V lost 7 bases and J lost 6, with 15 bases in between.